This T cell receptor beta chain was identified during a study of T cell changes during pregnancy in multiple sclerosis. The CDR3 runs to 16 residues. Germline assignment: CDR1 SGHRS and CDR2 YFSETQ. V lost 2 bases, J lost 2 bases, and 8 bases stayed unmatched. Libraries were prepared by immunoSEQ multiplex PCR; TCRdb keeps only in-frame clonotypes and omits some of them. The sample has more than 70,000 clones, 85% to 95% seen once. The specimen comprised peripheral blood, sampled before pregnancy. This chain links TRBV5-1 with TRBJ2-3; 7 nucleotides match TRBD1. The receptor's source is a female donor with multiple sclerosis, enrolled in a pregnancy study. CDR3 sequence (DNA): TGCGCCAGCAGCTTTTACAGGGGAACTAACACAGATACGCAGTATTTT. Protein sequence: CASSFYRGTNTDTQYF.